Shown below are 24 T cell receptor beta chains from a single sample sequenced in a study of blood T cell repertoires in COVID-19 (dated by TCRdb to the early 2020s). Library generation was performed with the immunoSEQ multiplex PCR assay. Sourced from immuneACCESS, this table was stored by TCRdb with only in-frame sequences that have V and J called. A share of the clones is absent; for the studies checked, an unresolved V gene accounts for under half, and the remainder has no known explanation. Recorded for this sample are about 170,000 clones; less than 85% of them occurred a single time. The ten largest clones take up about 10% of the sample. Sequenced sample: peripheral blood. All receptors derive from a woman older than 75 with active or convalescent COVID-19.

Only a few counts were recorded for this clone. The chain joins TRBV18 to TRBJ1-2; D is ambiguous. Germline V gene sequence: CDR1 KGHSH, CDR2 LQKENI. This CDR3 has 14 amino acids. Between the trimmed V and J ends, which lost 2 bases and 0 bases, there was a span of 7 bases. In DNA form, the CDR3 reads TGTGCCAGCTCACCAGCGGGGTCTAACTATGGCTACACCTTC. This translates into CASSPAGSNYGYTF.

The V call is TRBV5-4, the J call TRBJ2-3; TRBD2 matches at 12 bases. The CDR3 covers 16 residues. V lost 0 bases and J lost 5; bases outside the gene matches: 4. CDR1 and CDR2 from the germline V gene are SGHNT and YYREEE (reference sequence). CDR3 amino acids: CASSLAPGLAGDTQYF. The CDR3 DNA reads TGTGCCAGCAGCTTGGCTCCGGGACTAGCGGGAGATACGCAGTATTTT.

The gene calls are TRBV7-3 and TRBJ2-1; 7 bases line up with TRBD1. CDR3 length: 13 residues. J gave up 13 bases and V 5 bases, and 11 bases lay outside the gene matches. The germline V gene encodes CDR1 SGHTA and CDR2 FQGTGA. The CDR3 coding sequence is TGTGCCAGCAGCCAGGACAGGACCAAGGGACAGTTCTTC. This codes for CASSQDRTKGQFF.

The chain links TRBV5-1 to TRBJ2-5, with 9 positions matching TRBD2. Germline assignment: CDR1 SGHRS and CDR2 YFSETQ. Losses at the gene ends were 0 bases for V and 5 bases for J; bases not matched to a gene: 8. The CDR3 has 16 residues. Here the CDR3 DNA reads TGCGCCAGCAGCTTGGCCAAGCTAGCGGGGTCCGAGACCCAGTACTTC. It specifies CASSLAKLAGSETQYF.

V usage is TRBV3-1 (or the pseudogene TRBV3-2) and J usage is TRBJ1-5, with 8 bases lining up with TRBD1. Germline V gives CDR1 LGHDT, CDR2 YNNKEL (reference sequence). J lost 7 bases, V lost 1 base, and 6 bases had no gene match. The CDR3 totals 15 residues. The CDR3 bases are TGTGCCAGCAGCCAAGCAGGGGGCGTAGGGCAGCCCCAGCATTTT. Residues: CASSQAGGVGQPQHF.

The chain couples TRBV21-1 to TRBJ1-5; the D call in the table, TRBD1, was not verified against the DNA. TRBV21-1 is described as a pseudogene. This CDR3 contains 19 residues. CDR3 in DNA: TGTGCCAGCAGCCCCCCGAGCAGGCGAATCTTCGACCGAAATCAGCCCCAGCATTTT. Its translation: CASSPPSRRIFDRNQPQHF.

The chain has TRBV4-2 and TRBJ2-1; 7 nucleotides match TRBD2. Germline loops: CDR1 LGHNA, CDR2 YNFKEQ. Losses at the gene ends were 2 bases for V and 0 bases for J; bases not matched to a gene: 4. This CDR3 is 16 amino acids long. The CDR3 region is CASSQQGGSSYNEQFF. The CDR3 region has the DNA TGTGCCAGCAGCCAACAGGGAGGGAGCTCCTACAATGAGCAGTTCTTC.

The chain employs TRBV6-6 and TRBJ1-1, with D perhaps matching TRBD1 (6 bases). Germline V gene data show CDR1 as MNHNY and CDR2 as SVGAGI (reference sequence). The CDR3 is 15 residues long. V lost 8 bases, J lost 1 base, and 17 bases lay in between. The CDR3, as DNA: TGTGCCAGCCCTCCCCAGGGGACACAGAACACTGAAGCTTTCTTT. Amino acids: CASPPQGTQNTEAFF.

V and J are TRBV9 and TRBJ1-2; 10 bases are a match to TRBD1. Trimming at V came to 3 bases and at J to 4 bases, leaving 9 bases not matched to a gene. The CDR3 spans 16 residues. The germline V gene encodes CDR1 SGDLS and CDR2 YYNGEE. This CDR3 reads CASSATGTGVAYGYTF. The DNA for the CDR3 is TGTGCCAGCAGCGCGACTGGGACAGGGGTGGCCTATGGCTACACCTTC. Looking up the rest from reference TRBV9 and TRBJ1-2 gives the full variable domain: DSGVTQTPKHLITATGQRVTLRCSPRSGDLSVYWYQQSLDQGLQFLIQYYNGEERAKGNILERFSAQQFPDLHSELNLSSLELGDSALYFCASSATGTGVAYGYTFGSGTRLTVV.

This chain links TRBV11-2 with TRBJ1-3; no clear D. V was trimmed by 3 bases and J by 2 bases, leaving 11 bases between them. CDR1 SGHAT and CDR2 FQNNGV come from the germline V gene. This CDR3 has 15 residues. The CDR3 bases are TGTGCCAGCAGCTTGGCGGGGAGACCTGGAAACACCATATATTTT. Protein: CASSLAGRPGNTIYF.

This chain links TRBV11-1 with TRBJ2-7, with 8 bases matching TRBD1. Germline CDR1 SGHAT, CDR2 FQDESV (reference sequence). V dropped 5 bases and J dropped 5; count of bases not matched to a gene: 2. This CDR3 is built from 12 residues. The CDR3 region has the DNA TGTGCCAGCAGCACGGACAGGGACGAGCAGTACTTC. As protein: CASSTDRDEQYF.

V and J are TRBV2 and TRBJ1-1; no clear D. Germline-derived CDR1 and CDR2 are SNHLY and FYNNEI. This CDR3 has 13 residues. V was cut by 7 bases and J by 0 bases, with 9 bases left in between. Here the CDR3 DNA reads TGTGCCAGCATTTGGCAGTTGAACACTGAAGCTTTCTTT. Translation: CASIWQLNTEAFF.

The rearrangement uses TRBV2 and TRBJ2-7; 9 bases map to TRBD2. The CDR3 consists of 17 residues. Germline V gene data show CDR1 as SNHLY and CDR2 as FYNNEI. J lost 4 bases, V lost 0 bases, and 10 bases had no gene match. This CDR3 is CASSEARGAGGRYEQYF. The CDR3, as DNA: TGTGCCAGCAGTGAAGCGCGCGGCGCGGGAGGGCGTTACGAGCAGTACTTC.

This clone came up once. The V call is TRBV15, the J call TRBJ2-7; 7 bases fit TRBD1. After removal of 0 bases from V and 7 bases from J, the junction contained 12 bases not matched to a gene. The CDR3 runs to 16 residues. Germline assignment: CDR1 LNHNV and CDR2 YYDKDF (reference sequence). CDR3 residues: CATSREAGTVLGEQYF. The CDR3, as DNA: TGTGCCACCAGCAGAGAGGCCGGGACAGTCCTAGGGGAGCAGTACTTC.

The genes are TRBV10-1 and TRBJ1-1; 8 nucleotides line up with TRBD1. V lost 5 bases, J lost 3 bases, and 2 bases stayed unmatched. The CDR3 is made up of 13 amino acids. Per the germline V gene, CDR1 is WNHNN and CDR2 is SYGVQD (reference sequence). CDR3 sequence: CASSPDRDTEAFF. CDR3 DNA: TGCGCCAGCAGTCCGGACAGGGACACTGAAGCTTTCTTT.

The chain joins TRBV21-1 to TRBJ1-2; the DNA was not used to check the table's D call, TRBD1. TRBV21-1 is a known pseudogene. This CDR3 has 18 amino acids. The CDR3 DNA sequence: TGTGCCAGCAGCAAACCGGACGGCGCGGGACAGGGGCACTATGGCTACACCTTC. The encoded protein is CASSKPDGAGQGHYGYTF.

The chain combines TRBV14 with TRBJ1-2; TRBD1 matches at 10 bases. This CDR3 has 17 amino acids. The V segment lost 1 base and the J segment 8 bases; nucleotides outside the gene matches: 13. Germline CDR1 and CDR2: SGHDN and FVKESK. CDR3 DNA: TGTGCCAGCAGCCAAGCCTTTAGACAGGGGGCGCGGAAGGGCTACACCTTC. Translated: CASSQAFRQGARKGYTF.

V and J are TRBV5-1 and TRBJ2-2; D uncertain. The length of the CDR3 is 15 residues. Germline assignment: CDR1 SGHRS and CDR2 YFSETQ. Trimming shortened V by 1 base and J by 0 bases, and 7 bases separated the two germline ends. This CDR3 reads CASSLLLANTGELFF. The DNA for the CDR3 is TGCGCCAGCAGCTTGCTGCTAGCGAACACCGGGGAGCTGTTTTTT.

This chain joins TRBV28 and TRBJ1-2; D unresolved. The CDR3 runs 16 residues. Germline V CDR1 and CDR2: MDHEN, SYDVKM. V was trimmed by 5 bases and J by 4 bases, leaving 20 bases between them. The CDR3 region is CASSRRPSGSGYGYTF. CDR3 in DNA: TGTGCCAGCAGTCGCCGTCCCAGCGGCAGTGGCTATGGCTACACCTTC.

This chain connects TRBV20-1 to TRBJ1-1, with D tentatively TRBD1 (5 bases). The CDR3 spans 12 residues. V was trimmed by 3 bases and J by 7 bases, leaving 12 bases between them. Germline loops: CDR1 DFQATT, CDR2 SNEGSKA (reference sequence). DNA for the CDR3: TGCAGTGCTAGTACCAGGGTTGGTGAAGCTTTCTTT. The encoded protein is CSASTRVGEAFF.

This sequence joins TRBV5-1 and TRBJ1-1; D is ambiguous. Trimming pared 2 bases from V and 3 bases from J, leaving 11 bases between. The CDR3 length is 14 residues. Germline CDR1 reads SGHRS; CDR2 reads YFSETQ. CDR3 nucleotides: TGCGCCAGCAGCTTCCTAGGAGGAGACACTGAAGCTTTCTTT. Its translation is CASSFLGGDTEAFF.

The chain links TRBV21-1 to TRBJ1-4; the D call TRBD1 from the table was never checked on the DNA. TRBV21-1 is deemed a pseudogene. The CDR3 totals 17 residues. The CDR3 sequence: CASSKARTDATNEKLFF. The CDR3 nucleotides read TGTGCCAGCAGCAAAGCTAGGACAGACGCAACTAATGAAAAACTGTTTTTT.

The chain carries TRBV11-3 and TRBJ2-1; maybe TRBD2 (5 bases). The CDR3 is 15 amino acids. Trimming took off 1 base at V and 7 bases at J, with 14 bases between the two ends. Germline V CDR1 and CDR2: SGHNT, YENEEA. The CDR3 DNA follows: TGTGCCAGCAGCTTAGGAGGAGGTCCGGGAAATGAGCAGTTCTTC. Protein: CASSLGGGPGNEQFF. The full variable domain, its missing parts supplied by reference TRBV11-3 and TRBJ2-1, is EAGVVQSPRYKIIEKKQPVAFWCNPISGHNTLYWYLQNLGQGPELLIRYENEEAVDDSQLPKDRFSAERLKGVDSTLKIQPAELGDSAVYLCASSLGGGPGNEQFFGPGTRLTVL.

The gene calls are TRBV24-1 and TRBJ2-1; 8 nucleotides match TRBD2. Germline V lookup: CDR1 KGHDR, CDR2 SFDVKD. The J segment lost 1 base and the V segment lost 1 base, leaving 2 bases of the junction unmatched. The CDR3 length is 16 residues. The CDR3 bases are TGTGCCACCAGTGATTTAAGCGGGAGTTCCTACAATGAGCAGTTCTTC. It encodes CATSDLSGSSYNEQFF.